These 14 T cell receptor beta chains were sequenced from one sample in a study of T cells in Graves' hyperthyroidism and ophthalmopathy. Authors of the study amplified TCR beta CDR3 regions from RNA transcripts. The HTBI primer set drove a first-round RT-PCR of the TCR CDR3. TCRdb redid the calling of the multiplex PCR reads with MiXCR, one entry per CDR3 protein. The sample yields under 40,000 distinct CDR3 sequences, 45% to 55% seen once. Sequenced material: blood. The receptors come from a woman aged 40 to 49 with Graves' ophthalmopathy.

A remark on this clonotype: Relative to the germline gene, one junction end is altered; a read error may explain this. J is TRBJ2-3 and V is TRBV7-6; 9 positions agree with TRBD2. The CDR3 is 15 residues long. The germline gives CDR1 SGHVS, CDR2 FNYEAQ. The CDR3 region is CASSSRLAGRDTQCF. The CDR3 DNA reads TGTGCCAGCAGCTCCAGGCTAGCGGGGCGAGATACGCAGTGTTTT.

The J gene is TRBJ2-2, the V gene TRBV19, with D hard to call. Trimming left V 6 bases short and J 6 bases short, with 17 bases between. Germline CDR1 is LNHDA and CDR2 is SQIVND (reference sequence). The CDR3 is 15 amino acids. The CDR3 DNA reads as TGTGCCAGTAGACCCAACGGAGTGCTTCCCGGGGAGCTGTTTTTT. It is translated as CASRPNGVLPGELFF.

This clonotype was counted at least ten times. The V and J genes are TRBV5-5 and TRBJ1-5; no clear D. The V end lost 1 base, the J end lost 3 bases, and 11 bases lay between the germline ends. CDR3 length: 15 amino acids. Looked up from germline, CDR1 is SGHKS and CDR2 is YYEKEE (reference sequence). The CDR3 here is CASSLLSTANQPQHF. The CDR3 nucleotides are TGTGCCAGCAGCTTGTTGAGCACAGCCAATCAGCCCCAGCATTTT.

Comments on this clonotype: A much larger clone lies a single base off, so this may be a read error. The genes are TRBV28 and TRBJ2-7; 9 bases agree with TRBD2. Germline V gene sequence: CDR1 MDHEN, CDR2 SYDVKM. The CDR3 is 17 amino acids. Trimming took 2 bases from V and 0 from J; bases not matched to a gene: 8. CDR3 sequence (DNA): TGTGCCAGCAGTTTACTCGGGGGACTAGCCCTCTCCTACGAGCAGTACTTC. This gives the protein CASSLLGGLALSYEQYF.

This clonotype was recorded many times. This rearrangement joins TRBV27 to TRBJ2-5; the match to TRBD2 covers 12 bases. CDR1 is MNHEY, CDR2 SMNVEV, per germline (reference sequence). This CDR3 comprises 16 residues. Trimming cost V 0 bases and J 4 bases; bases outside gene matches: 3. The CDR3 coding sequence is TGTGCCAGCAGTTTATCGCAGACTAGCGGGAGAGAGACCCAGTACTTC. Amino acid sequence: CASSLSQTSGRETQYF.

The genes are TRBV9 and TRBJ2-7, with 10 bases matching TRBD1. V was pared by 0 bases and J by 5 bases, with 2 bases of the junction left unmatched. CDR3 length: 14 amino acids. CDR1 is SGDLS and CDR2 is YYNGEE in the germline V gene. The CDR3 DNA sequence: TGTGCCAGCAGCGTAGGGGGACAGGGGAACGAGCAGTACTTC. Translated, it gives CASSVGGQGNEQYF. Full variable domain (outside the CDR3, taken from reference TRBV9 and TRBJ2-7): DSGVTQTPKHLITATGQRVTLRCSPRSGDLSVYWYQQSLDQGLQFLIQYYNGEERAKGNILERFSAQQFPDLHSELNLSSLELGDSALYFCASSVGGQGNEQYFGPGTRLTVT.

The chain recombines TRBV5-1 with TRBJ2-1, with D perhaps matching TRBD2 (6 bases). Trimming shortened V by 2 bases and J by 9 bases, and 12 bases separated the two germline ends. CDR1 is SGHRS, CDR2 YFSETQ, per germline. The CDR3 extends over 13 amino acids. CDR3 amino acids: CASSFSTSSEQFF. As DNA, the CDR3 is TGCGCCAGCAGCTTCTCCACTAGCAGTGAGCAGTTCTTC.

In this sample, this clonotype turned up a few times. This rearrangement joins TRBV6-4 to TRBJ2-1; D perhaps matches TRBD1 (5 bases). V lost 0 bases, J lost 6 bases, and 9 bases lay in between. Germline lookup yields CDR1 MRHNA and CDR2 SNTAGT. The CDR3 totals 14 residues. The CDR3 DNA reads as TGTGCCAGCAGTGACTCGGGCAGGGCCAATGAGCAGTTCTTC. As protein: CASSDSGRANEQFF.

This clonotype is medium-sized (0.01 to 0.1%). The chain uses TRBV24-1 and TRBJ1-2, with 9 bases matching TRBD1. Germline assignment: CDR1 KGHDR and CDR2 SFDVKD. The V segment lost 3 bases and the J segment 6 bases; nucleotides outside the gene matches: 10. The CDR3 runs 16 residues. CDR3 amino acids: CATSDPGTGSVDGYTF. In DNA form, the CDR3 reads TGTGCCACCAGTGATCCTGGGACAGGGTCGGTTGATGGCTACACCTTC.

This clonotype was counted many times. This chain connects TRBV12-3 or TRBV12-4 to TRBJ2-1; the D gene is possibly TRBD1 (5 bases). The CDR3 is 15 residues long. Trimming took off 5 bases at V and 2 bases at J, with 13 bases between the two ends. The CDR3 DNA reads as TGTGCCAGCAGTCAAAGATGGGGCACCTACAATGAGCAGTTCTTC. The encoded protein is CASSQRWGTYNEQFF.

As concerns this clonotype: The CDR3 end shows no conserved phenylalanine or tryptophan, and so a read error is likely. It is unclear where the CDR3 begins or ends on the DNA, so no DNA is shown, and the CDR3 is as TCRdb lists it. The chain has TRBV20-1 and TRBJ1-2. The CDR3 contains 14 residues when both ends are counted. CDR1 and CDR2 (germline): DFQATT, SNEGSKA (reference sequence). The CDR3 spells CSARVPPAYYGDTV.

This clonotype was seen at least ten times. A read error may explain this, as a much larger clone is one base away. Written as DNA, the CDR3 is TGTGCCAGCAGCCCCCGTTGTAACACTGAAGCTTTCTTT. This sequence encodes CASSPRCNTEAFF. The chain combines TRBV11-2 with TRBJ1-1; D remains unclear. This CDR3 is built from 13 residues. Germline lookup yields CDR1 SGHAT and CDR2 FQNNGV. Trimming shortened V by 5 bases and J by 2 bases, and 9 bases separated the two germline ends.

The chain links TRBV10-3 to TRBJ2-7; perhaps TRBD1 as D (6 bases). Germline CDR1 reads ENHRY; CDR2 reads SYGVKD. With 6 bases removed from V and 7 bases from J, the gap between germline ends came to 25 bases. The CDR3 sequence is 16 residues long. The CDR3 sequence: CAISVEEQGPYREQYF. CDR3 DNA sequence: TGTGCCATCAGCGTTGAAGAACAGGGCCCCTATCGGGAGCAGTACTTC.

About this clonotype itself: It may be a read error: a sequence one base away is much more abundant. This chain uses TRBV7-4 with TRBJ2-7; the D call may be TRBD1 or TRBD2 (6 bases each). Looked up from germline, CDR1 is SGHVT and CDR2 is SQSDAQ. Trimming took off 6 bases at V and 2 bases at J, with 20 bases between the two ends. The CDR3 spans 16 residues. The CDR3 spells CASRYLGGQSAYEQYF. DNA for the CDR3: TGTGCCAGCAGGTACCTCGGGGGCCAGAGCGCCTACGAGCAGTACTTC.